The text below deals with one T cell receptor beta chain. Assay: immunoSEQ multiplex PCR; the TCRdb copy retains only in-frame clones and omits some. The sample comprises over 100,000 clones, 91% of which are singletons, and approximately 3.8% rests with the top ten. This record comes from a study of PD-L1 blockade in urothelial cancer. Time point reported: peripheral blood 6 weeks after treatment start. The germline V gene has CDR1 LNHDA and CDR2 SQIVND (reference sequence). V lost 5 bases and J 3 bases, leaving 12 bases between the germline ends. This CDR3 region has 14 residues. The receptor was derived from a man in his fifties or sixties with urothelial cancer. The sequenced sample was PBMCs, obtained around atezolizumab (anti-PD-L1) treatment. The chain has TRBV19 and TRBJ2-3; tentatively, D is TRBD2 (6 bases). The CDR3 region is CASSPGLSTDTQYF. The CDR3 coding sequence is TGTGCCAGTAGTCCGGGACTGTCAACAGATACGCAGTATTTT.